The 21 T cell receptor beta chains reported below all come from one sample, sequenced in a study of shared clonotypes between healthy human individuals. The repertoire was sequenced with immunoSEQ multiplex PCR; TCRdb's copy has only in-frame clones and lacks some. The data contain 2 million to 2.5 million clones, approximately 95% of them seen just once; the ten biggest clones take up 0.13%. Sequencing was done on a sample of naive CD4+ T cells sorted from blood. Subset reported: CD45RA+ positively selected. These receptors were taken from a young man in good health.

The chain couples TRBV7-9 to TRBJ2-2; D is perhaps TRBD1 or TRBD2 (6 bases each). The length of the CDR3 is 16 residues. V was trimmed by 1 base and J by 7 bases, leaving 16 bases between them. From germline, CDR1 is SEHNR and CDR2 FQNEAQ (reference sequence). The CDR3 spells CASSLVWGAPDGELFF. The CDR3, as DNA: TGTGCCAGCAGCTTAGTTTGGGGGGCGCCCGACGGGGAGCTGTTTTTT.

About this clone itself: The identical CDR3 is also encoded by other nucleotide sequences in the sample. This chain uses TRBV29-1 with TRBJ1-1; no clear D gene. The V end lost 1 base, the J end lost 2 bases, and 8 bases lay between the germline ends. Per germline, CDR1 SQVTM and CDR2 ANQGSEA. CDR3 length: 13 amino acids. The CDR3, as DNA: TGCAGCGTTGAAGGGGATGGAAACACTGAAGCTTTCTTT. Translating gives CSVEGDGNTEAFF.

In its sample, this clone was seen once. Other DNA sequences from this sample encode an identical CDR3 as well. The J gene is TRBJ2-3, the V gene TRBV18; D gene ambiguous. CDR1 KGHSH and CDR2 LQKENI come from the germline V gene. Trimming removed 6 bases from V and 5 bases from J, with 6 bases in between. The CDR3 contains 11 residues. The CDR3 spells CASSPEDTQYF. In DNA, the CDR3 is TGTGCCAGCTCGCCTGAAGATACGCAGTATTTT. Full variable domain (remainder filled in from reference TRBV18 and TRBJ2-3): NAGVMQNPRHLVRRRGQEARLRCSPMKGHSHVYWYRQLPEEGLKFMVYLQKENIIDESGMPKERFSAEFPKEGPSILRIQQVVRGDSAAYFCASSPEDTQYFGPGTRLTVL.

This chain connects TRBV6-1 to TRBJ2-7; tentative D call: TRBD1 (7 bases). Germline V gene sequence: CDR1 MNHNS, CDR2 SASEGT. V lost 5 bases and J lost 3, with 14 bases in between. This CDR3 has 14 residues. CDR3 DNA: TGTGCCAGCAGTCTGAACAGGGGAGGCTACGAGCAGTACTTC. Amino acids: CASSLNRGGYEQYF.

V usage is TRBV30 and J usage is TRBJ2-3; a possible D gene is TRBD1 (5 bases). The germline V gene has CDR1 GTSNPN and CDR2 SVGIG (reference sequence). CDR3 length: 14 residues. V lost 3 bases to trimming and J lost 4 bases, with 14 bases between them. CDR3 in amino acids: CAWSQGAPPDTQYF. In DNA, the CDR3 is TGTGCCTGGAGCCAGGGCGCCCCCCCAGATACGCAGTATTTT.

This clone was seen just once. The rearrangement links TRBV4-2 to TRBJ1-1; perhaps TRBD1 as D (5 bases). Germline-derived CDR1 and CDR2 are LGHNA and YNFKEQ. This CDR3 spans 14 amino acids. V was trimmed by 0 bases and J by 4 bases, leaving 9 bases between them. CDR3 DNA sequence: TGTGCCAGCAGCCAAGATTCGGGGACCACTGAAGCTTTCTTT. Residues: CASSQDSGTTEAFF.

To note about this clone: The same CDR3 is also encoded by other DNA sequences in this sample. The V and J genes are TRBV7-6 and TRBJ2-3; no reliable D call. This CDR3 has 12 amino acids. Germline lookup yields CDR1 SGHVS and CDR2 FNYEAQ. Trimming took 3 bases from V and 1 from J, leaving 2 bases between them. CDR3 region: CASSLGTDTQYF. The CDR3 region has the DNA TGTGCCAGCAGCTTGGGCACAGATACGCAGTATTTT.

The rearrangement links TRBV11-3 to TRBJ2-1; 13 nucleotides match TRBD2. The V gene end was trimmed by 5 bases and the J gene end by 0 bases; junction bases not matched to a gene: 4. Looked up from germline, CDR1 is SGHNT and CDR2 is YENEEA. The CDR3 sequence is 17 residues long. For the CDR3, the DNA is TGTGCCAGCAGCACTGGGACTAGCGGGGTCTCCTACAATGAGCAGTTCTTC. Protein sequence: CASSTGTSGVSYNEQFF. Full variable domain (remainder filled in from reference TRBV11-3 and TRBJ2-1): EAGVVQSPRYKIIEKKQPVAFWCNPISGHNTLYWYLQNLGQGPELLIRYENEEAVDDSQLPKDRFSAERLKGVDSTLKIQPAELGDSAVYLCASSTGTSGVSYNEQFFGPGTRLTVL.

The chain links TRBV29-1 to TRBJ1-2; possible D gene TRBD1, 5 bases. The V gene lost 3 bases and the J gene lost 4 bases, with 15 bases spanning the gap. Germline lookup yields CDR1 SQVTM and CDR2 ANQGSEA. The CDR3 extends over 14 amino acids. Written as DNA, the CDR3 is TGCAGCGTTGAGGGTTGGGGGAATACCTATGGCTACACCTTC. Its protein is CSVEGWGNTYGYTF.

The chain uses TRBV18 and TRBJ2-7; possibly TRBD1 or TRBD2 for D (5 bases each). The V and J ends lost 2 bases and 7 bases respectively, with 12 bases between them. Looked up from germline, CDR1 is KGHSH and CDR2 is LQKENI. The CDR3 consists of 13 residues. CDR3 coding DNA: TGTGCCAGCTCACCAGGGACCTCGGGGGAGCAGTACTTC. It is translated as CASSPGTSGEQYF.

This sequence joins TRBV28 and TRBJ1-6, with TRBD1 matching over 7 bases. This CDR3 spans 16 amino acids. Trimming cost V 5 bases and J 8 bases; bases outside gene matches: 12. The germline gives CDR1 MDHEN, CDR2 SYDVKM. The DNA for the CDR3 is TGTGCCAGCAGTCAGGGACTCCGACAGGGATATTCACCCCTCCACTTT. This translates into CASSQGLRQGYSPLHF. Drawing the rest from reference TRBV28 and TRBJ1-6, the complete variable domain is DVKVTQSSRYLVKRTGEKVFLECVQDMDHENMFWYRQDPGLGLRLIYFSYDVKMKEKGDIPEGYSVSREKKERFSLILESASTNQTSMYLCASSQGLRQGYSPLHFGNGTRLTVT.

The gene calls are TRBV28 and TRBJ1-3; no clear D gene. Between the trimmed V and J ends, which lost 4 bases and 0 bases, there was a span of 10 bases. Germline V gives CDR1 MDHEN, CDR2 SYDVKM. The CDR3 extends over 15 amino acids. Here the CDR3 DNA reads TGTGCCAGCAGTTCGTTGGCGGACTCTGGAAACACCATATATTTT. Translation gives CASSSLADSGNTIYF. Full variable domain (missing parts from reference TRBV28 and TRBJ1-3): DVKVTQSSRYLVKRTGEKVFLECVQDMDHENMFWYRQDPGLGLRLIYFSYDVKMKEKGDIPEGYSVSREKKERFSLILESASTNQTSMYLCASSSLADSGNTIYFGEGSWLTVV.

Of note for this clone: The sample has other DNA sequences that encode this CDR3 too. J is TRBJ1-2 and V is TRBV5-1, with 10 bases that match TRBD1. Germline-derived CDR1 and CDR2 are SGHRS and YFSETQ. The CDR3 totals 13 residues. V lost 4 bases, J lost 6 bases, and 3 bases stayed unmatched. DNA of the CDR3: TGCGCCAGCAGCCAGGGACAGGGGAATGGCTACACCTTC. Its translation: CASSQGQGNGYTF.

The table lists this clone with many counts. This sample includes further DNA sequences coding for the same CDR3. The genes are TRBV1 and TRBJ1-6. TRBV1 counts as a pseudogene. CDR3 length: 15 residues. For the CDR3, the DNA is TGCACCAGCACCTCCCCCGAGCCGATTTTCGCGCCCCTCCACTTT. Protein sequence: CTSTSPEPIFAPLHF.

V gene TRBV29-1 combines with J gene TRBJ2-7; 12 bases align to TRBD2. V was pared by 5 bases and J by 7 bases, with 6 bases of the junction left unmatched. Germline V gene lookup returns CDR1 SQVTM and CDR2 ANQGSEA. CDR3 length equals 13 residues. The CDR3 bases are TGCAGCGTTAGGAGACTAGCGGGGGAAGAGCAGTACTTC. Residues: CSVRRLAGEEQYF.

The chain uses TRBV7-2 and TRBJ1-1; 7 bases fit TRBD1. Unmatched junction bases numbered 4, after V lost 3 bases and J lost 0 bases. The CDR3 is 15 residues long. Germline CDR1 reads SGHTA; CDR2 reads FQGNSA. The CDR3 DNA sequence: TGTGCCAGCAGCTTTGAGGGGACAGTGAACACTGAAGCTTTCTTT. Its translation is CASSFEGTVNTEAFF. The variable domain in full, completed from reference TRBV7-2 and TRBJ1-1, reads GAGVSQSPSNKVTEKGKDVELRCDPISGHTALYWYRQSLGQGLEFLIYFQGNSAPDKSGLPSDRFSAERTGGSVSTLTIQRTQQEDSAVYLCASSFEGTVNTEAFFGQGTRLTVV.

J is TRBJ2-5 and V is TRBV28; possible D gene TRBD1, 6 bases. This CDR3 region has 16 residues. Trimming took off 1 base at V and 1 base at J, with 13 bases between the two ends. CDR1 is MDHEN and CDR2 is SYDVKM in the germline V gene. DNA of the CDR3: TGTGCCAGCAGTTTATCCCAGGGGTTGGGCCAAGAGACCCAGTACTTC. As protein: CASSLSQGLGQETQYF.

This sequence joins TRBV9 and TRBJ2-2; the match to TRBD2 covers 8 bases. The CDR3 spans 17 residues. Germline V CDR1 and CDR2: SGDLS, YYNGEE. The J segment lost 6 bases and the V segment lost 0 bases, leaving 10 bases of the junction unmatched. The CDR3 coding sequence is TGTGCCAGCAGCGTAGCTACTGGCGGGAGGAATTCCGGGGAGCTGTTTTTT. It yields the protein CASSVATGGRNSGELFF. Combining the CDR3 with reference TRBV9 and TRBJ2-2 gives the whole variable domain DSGVTQTPKHLITATGQRVTLRCSPRSGDLSVYWYQQSLDQGLQFLIQYYNGEERAKGNILERFSAQQFPDLHSELNLSSLELGDSALYFCASSVATGGRNSGELFFGEGSRLTVL.

The V and J genes are TRBV7-2 and TRBJ1-1, with D unclear. This CDR3 has 13 amino acids. V was shortened by 5 bases and J by 13 bases, with 20 bases between the two germline ends. From germline, CDR1 is SGHTA and CDR2 FQGNSA. The CDR3 loop is CASSPRRATEGFF. CDR3 in DNA: TGTGCCAGCAGCCCCCGGCGCGCGACCGAGGGTTTCTTT.

This clone appeared a single time. This chain links TRBV28 with TRBJ1-4, with unresolved D. V was clipped by 4 bases and J by 8 bases, with 23 bases between them. Germline assignment: CDR1 MDHEN and CDR2 SYDVKM. This CDR3 has 17 residues. The CDR3 DNA reads TGTGCCAGCAGTTCCCTCAGGACCGGGCCCAATGACGAAAAACTGTTTTTT. As protein: CASSSLRTGPNDEKLFF.

The CDR3 loop reads CASSYRDRVDYGYTF. CDR3 DNA sequence: TGTGCCAGCAGCTACAGAGACAGGGTGGACTATGGCTACACCTTC. The chain links TRBV5-6 to TRBJ1-2; 7 positions agree with TRBD1. CDR1 and CDR2 (germline): SGHDT, YYEEEE. The CDR3 consists of 15 residues. Unmatched junction bases numbered 8, after V lost 3 bases and J lost 3 bases.